The present TCR beta chain was sequenced within a study of blood T cell repertoires in COVID-19. V was clipped by 1 base and J by 3 bases, with 12 bases between them. The germline gives CDR1 SGHTA, CDR2 FQGNSA. The CDR3 has 15 residues. Residents of 24 US areas, aged about 18 to 89 years, made up the participants. Participants were placed into cohorts based on the clinical history they reported. Recovered status applied to Cohort 3 donors who had two consecutive negative PCRs. It also applied to those with clearance or with symptom resolution. The protocol was immunoSEQ multiplex PCR, while the TCRdb copy is restricted to in-frame clones and leaves out a portion. Altogether fewer than 200,000 clones are present, about 86% being singletons, with the ten largest covering roughly 7%.

The origin of this receptor is a man aged 45-65 years who had recovered from COVID-19. The sample taken for sequencing was PBMCs or T cells enriched from blood (not recorded which). V gene TRBV7-2 combines with J gene TRBJ1-1; TRBD1 is a possible D gene (5 bases). The CDR3 nucleotides are TGTGCCAGCAGCTTAGACTCAGGGAGGTACACTGAAGCTTTCTTT. Its protein product is CASSLDSGRYTEAFF.